This TCR beta chain appears in the sequencing data of a study of CD8+CD57+ T cells in acquired aplastic anemia. Study-level information: DNA per sorted CD4+ or CD8+ sample ranged about 0.19 to 30 ug, averaging roughly 3.2 ug. The study obtained about 9.9 million reads on average for CD4+ cells from healthy donors. General study findings and limits: The study found no significant CD8+ Simpson's diversity difference between patients and controls. The study identified roughly 29 CD8+ CDR3 sequences shared by patients and controls.

About this clonotype itself: Its antigen is undetermined.

Genomic DNA acted as the template from which TCR beta VDJ combination and CDR3 sequence profiling were carried out. MiXCR, run by TCRdb on the reads, gives a single entry per CDR3 protein. The data hold a few hundred thousand distinct CDR3 sequences, with 61% observed a single time. The receptor's source is a human donor in good health. Sequencing was performed on sorted CD4+, CD8+, or CD8+CD57+ T cells (not recorded which) from PBMCs.

The CDR3 DNA sequence: TGTGCCAGCAGTGAGATGCAGGTATACGAGCAGTACTTC. Protein product: CASSEMQVYEQYF. The chain carries TRBV2 and TRBJ2-7, with D unclear. Germline V gene lookup returns CDR1 SNHLY and CDR2 FYNNEI. The CDR3 is made up of 13 amino acids. V was shortened by 3 bases and J by 4 bases, with 10 bases between the two germline ends.